One sample yielded the 2 T cell receptor beta chains listed below, sequenced in a study of cytomegalovirus exposure and HLA in healthy donors. The PCR contained 60 Vbeta and 13 Jbeta primers. Clones were read by immunoSEQ multiplex PCR, and TCRdb kept only the in-frame ones, dropping some. Found here are some 190,000 clones, roughly 80% of them singletons; the top ten hold about 2.4%. The specimen was PBMCs. Every receptor here comes from a male donor in good health and CMV-seronegative.

The chain uses TRBV7-2 and TRBJ1-2; maybe TRBD1 (6 bases). The CDR3 runs to 15 residues. The germline V and J ends were trimmed by 5 bases and 8 bases, with 21 bases remaining between them. The germline V gene has CDR1 SGHTA and CDR2 FQGNSA. The CDR3 here is CASSERRDIWPGYTF. Written as DNA, the CDR3 is TGTGCCAGCAGCGAACGTAGGGACATTTGGCCGGGCTACACCTTC.

The rearrangement uses TRBV7-9 and TRBJ1-1; TRBD1 agrees at 7 bases. The germline gives CDR1 SEHNR, CDR2 FQNEAQ (reference sequence). The CDR3 totals 16 residues. With V trimmed by 4 bases and J by 0 bases, 8 bases remained unmatched. The DNA of the CDR3 is TGTGCCAGCAGCTCGCCAGGGACAGAAATGAACACTGAAGCTTTCTTT. Translation: CASSSPGTEMNTEAFF.